What follows are 7 T cell receptor beta chains derived from one specimen sequenced in a study of technical replicates of blood from a handful of donors. The repertoire was sequenced with immunoSEQ multiplex PCR; TCRdb's copy has only in-frame clones and lacks some. The sample holds some 80,000 clones; under 95% are singletons and the top ten take 0.27%. Sequencing was carried out using T cells isolated from PBMCs. These receptors were obtained from a human donor in good health.

This chain links TRBV10-1 with TRBJ2-7; 11 bases align to TRBD2. The CDR3 is 15 residues long. V trimming: 3 bases; J trimming: 4 bases; junction bases outside the gene matches: 5. Per germline, CDR1 WNHNN and CDR2 SYGVQD (reference sequence). CDR3 residues: CASSEPASGGYEQYF. In DNA, the CDR3 is TGCGCCAGCAGTGAACCGGCTAGCGGGGGGTACGAGCAGTACTTC.

This clone was detected only a few times. This rearrangement joins TRBV9 to TRBJ1-1; no firm D call. Trimming pared 2 bases from V and 3 bases from J, leaving 8 bases between. Germline lookup yields CDR1 SGDLS and CDR2 YYNGEE. This CDR3 comprises 13 residues. In DNA, the CDR3 is TGTGCCAGCAGCGTCGACTCGTACACTGAAGCTTTCTTT. This encodes CASSVDSYTEAFF.

The chain joins TRBV9 to TRBJ2-1; perhaps TRBD1 as D (5 bases). The CDR3 runs 13 residues. V lost 4 bases and J 6 bases, leaving 11 bases between the germline ends. Germline-derived CDR1 and CDR2 are SGDLS and YYNGEE. CDR3 region: CASSPRALNEQFF. CDR3 DNA sequence: TGTGCCAGCAGCCCCAGGGCTCTCAATGAGCAGTTCTTC.

This chain uses TRBV11-3 with TRBJ2-7, with 7 bases lining up with TRBD1. With V trimmed by 2 bases and J by 5 bases, 3 bases remained unmatched. Germline values: CDR1 SGHNT, CDR2 YENEEA. The CDR3 is 13 residues long. CDR3 sequence reads: CASSLNRGDEQYF. DNA for the CDR3: TGTGCCAGCAGCTTAAACAGGGGAGACGAGCAGTACTTC.

J is TRBJ2-4 and V is TRBV7-9, with 8 bases lining up with TRBD1. The CDR3 covers 12 residues. V trimming: 3 bases; J trimming: 15 bases; junction bases outside the gene matches: 7. Germline V gene lookup returns CDR1 SEHNR and CDR2 FQNEAQ (reference sequence). For the CDR3, the DNA is TGTGCCAGCAGCTTCCTCCGGACAGGGATGTACTTC. Amino acid sequence: CASSFLRTGMYF.

The CDR3 nucleotides read TGTGCCAGCAGTGACCCGGACAGTCCCAATGAGCAGTTCTTC. Protein sequence: CASSDPDSPNEQFF. This chain joins TRBV6-4 and TRBJ2-1, with a possible D match to TRBD1 (6 bases). V lost 2 bases and J 6 bases, leaving 11 bases between the germline ends. Germline V lookup: CDR1 MRHNA, CDR2 SNTAGT. There are 14 residues in the CDR3.

This chain uses TRBV10-2 with TRBJ2-5; 13 bases match TRBD2. The germline CDR1 and CDR2 sequences are WSHSY and SAAADI. The ends lost 4 bases at V and 5 bases at J; junction bases unmatched: 10. CDR3 size: 17 residues. The CDR3 DNA sequence: TGCGCCAGCAGTGGGACTAGCGGGAGAATACGAGCGGAGACCCAGTACTTC. Translating it yields CASSGTSGRIRAETQYF.